This T cell receptor (beta chain) originates from a study of post-analysis software for immune sequencing data. Study results and caveats: Multiple sclerosis patients showed significantly lower normalized Chao1 diversity than controls did. Elevated frequency relative to controls characterized several TRBV segments in patients, TRBV5-6, TRBV5-1 and TRBV20-1 among them.

Unique-molecular-identifier-tagged TCR beta cDNA libraries were used. From the PCR reads, TCRdb called clonotypes with MiXCR, one entry per CDR3 protein. The sample yields some 450,000 distinct CDR3 sequences, under 55% seen once. A note on this clonotype: The antigen remains unidentified.

This CDR3 is built from 13 residues. The V and J ends lost 7 bases and 2 bases respectively, with 15 bases between them. The V gene's germline CDR1 is DFQATT and CDR2 SNEGSKA (reference sequence). The origin of this receptor is a girl under 18 with multiple sclerosis. This sequence joins TRBV20-1 and TRBJ2-7; possibly TRBD1 for D (8 bases). Sequencing input: blood. This CDR3 is CSVRGRGTYEQYF. For the CDR3, the DNA is TGCAGTGTCAGGGGGCGGGGGACCTACGAGCAGTACTTC.